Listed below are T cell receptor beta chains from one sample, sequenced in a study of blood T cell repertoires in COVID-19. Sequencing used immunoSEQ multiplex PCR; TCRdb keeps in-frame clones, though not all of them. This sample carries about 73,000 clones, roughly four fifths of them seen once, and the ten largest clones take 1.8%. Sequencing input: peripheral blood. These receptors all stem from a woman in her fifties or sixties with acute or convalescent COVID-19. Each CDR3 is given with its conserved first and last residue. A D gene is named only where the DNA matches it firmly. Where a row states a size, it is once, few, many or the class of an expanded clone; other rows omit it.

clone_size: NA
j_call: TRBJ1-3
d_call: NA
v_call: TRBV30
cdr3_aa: CAWMGSSGNTIYF
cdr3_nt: TGTGCCTGGATGGGGAGCTCTGGAAACACCATATATTTT

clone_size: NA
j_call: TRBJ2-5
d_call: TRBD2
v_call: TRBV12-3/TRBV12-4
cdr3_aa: CASSLGLDYSQYF
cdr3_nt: TGTGCCAGCAGTTTGGGACTAGACTACTCACAGTACTTC

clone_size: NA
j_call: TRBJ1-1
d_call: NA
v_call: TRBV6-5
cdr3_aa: CASSSGLMNTEAFF
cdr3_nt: TGTGCCAGCAGCTCAGGGCTCATGAACACTGAAGCTTTCTTT

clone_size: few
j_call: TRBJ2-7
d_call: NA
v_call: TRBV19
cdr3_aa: CASNPGTTYEQYF
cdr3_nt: TGTGCCAGTAACCCCGGGACAACCTACGAGCAGTACTTC

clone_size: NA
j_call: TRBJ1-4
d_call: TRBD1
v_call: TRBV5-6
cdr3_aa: CASSLQGANEKLFF
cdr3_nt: TGTGCCAGCAGCTTACAGGGGGCTAATGAAAAACTGTTTTTT

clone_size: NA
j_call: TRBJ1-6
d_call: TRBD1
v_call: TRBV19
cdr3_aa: CASSANVGQGNSPLHF
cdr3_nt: TGTGCCAGTAGTGCCAACGTAGGACAGGGAAACTCACCCCTCCACTTT

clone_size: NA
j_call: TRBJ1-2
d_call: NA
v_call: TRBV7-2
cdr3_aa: CASSPVDRSYGYTF
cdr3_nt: TGTGCCAGCAGCCCGGTAGACAGAAGCTATGGCTACACCTTC

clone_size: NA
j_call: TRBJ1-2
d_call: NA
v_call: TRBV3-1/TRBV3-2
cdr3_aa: CASSSGHLYGYTF
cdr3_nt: TGTGCCAGCAGCTCCGGACACCTCTATGGCTACACCTTC

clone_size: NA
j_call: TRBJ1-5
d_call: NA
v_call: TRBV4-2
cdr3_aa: CASSQDPQGQSRRQPQHF
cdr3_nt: TGTGCCAGCAGCCAAGATCCTCAAGGACAGTCCCGGAGGCAGCCCCAGCATTTT

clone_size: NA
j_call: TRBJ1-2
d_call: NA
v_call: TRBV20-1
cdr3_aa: CSAKSIYGYTF
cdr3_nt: TGCAGTGCTAAAAGCATCTATGGCTACACCTTC

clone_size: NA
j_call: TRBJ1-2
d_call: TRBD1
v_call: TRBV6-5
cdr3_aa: CASSYGTGVSFYGYTF
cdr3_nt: TGTGCCAGCAGTTACGGGACAGGGGTCTCTTTTTATGGCTACACCTTC

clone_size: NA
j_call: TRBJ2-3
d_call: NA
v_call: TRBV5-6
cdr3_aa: CASSLYLRVSQYF
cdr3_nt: TGTGCCAGCAGCTTGTACCTGAGGGTTTCGCAGTATTTT

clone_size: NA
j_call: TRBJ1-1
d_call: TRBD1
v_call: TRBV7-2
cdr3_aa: CASTLTGARAFF
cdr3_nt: TGTGCCAGCACCCTGACAGGGGCGAGGGCTTTCTTT

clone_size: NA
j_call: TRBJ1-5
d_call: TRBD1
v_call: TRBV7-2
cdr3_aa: CASSLGQVNNQPQHF
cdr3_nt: TGTGCCAGCAGCTTGGGACAGGTTAACAATCAGCCCCAGCATTTT

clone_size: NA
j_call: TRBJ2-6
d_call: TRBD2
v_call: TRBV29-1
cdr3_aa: CSVEARGAKATSGANVLTF
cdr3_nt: TGCAGCGTTGAGGCGCGGGGGGCCAAGGCAACCTCTGGGGCCAACGTCCTGACTTTC

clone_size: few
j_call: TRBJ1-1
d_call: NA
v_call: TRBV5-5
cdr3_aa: CASTLGTPNTEAFF
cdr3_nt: TGTGCCAGCACCCTGGGGACACCGAACACTGAAGCTTTCTTT

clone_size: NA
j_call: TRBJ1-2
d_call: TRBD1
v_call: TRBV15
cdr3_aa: CATAQTGNYGYTF
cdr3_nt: TGTGCCACCGCCCAGACAGGGAACTATGGCTACACCTTC

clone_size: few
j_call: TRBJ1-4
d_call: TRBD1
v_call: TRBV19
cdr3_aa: CASSNGQGAALRWEKLFF
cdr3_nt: TGTGCCAGTAGCAACGGACAGGGGGCCGCGTTAAGGTGGGAAAAACTGTTTTTT

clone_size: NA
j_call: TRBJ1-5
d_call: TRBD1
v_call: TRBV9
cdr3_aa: CASSAGTGASPNQPQHF
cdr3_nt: TGTGCCAGCAGCGCCGGGACAGGGGCTTCTCCCAATCAGCCCCAGCATTTT

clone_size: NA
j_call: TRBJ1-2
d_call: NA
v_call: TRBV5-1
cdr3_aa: CASSLMGGDYGYTF
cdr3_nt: TGCGCCAGCAGCTTGATGGGGGGTGACTATGGCTACACCTTC

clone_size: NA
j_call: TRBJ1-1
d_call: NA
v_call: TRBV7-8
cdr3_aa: CASSPMGRGANTEAFF
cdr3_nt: TGTGCCAGCAGCCCAATGGGTCGGGGGGCGAACACTGAAGCTTTCTTT

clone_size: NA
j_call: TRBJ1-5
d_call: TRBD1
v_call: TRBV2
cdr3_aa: CASRYRTGGQPQHF
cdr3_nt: TGTGCCAGCAGGTATCGGACAGGGGGTCAGCCCCAGCATTTT

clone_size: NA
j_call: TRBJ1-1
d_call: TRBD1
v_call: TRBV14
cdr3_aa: CASSQEGQPNTEAFF
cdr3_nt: TGTGCCAGCAGCCAGGAGGGACAGCCAAACACTGAAGCTTTCTTT

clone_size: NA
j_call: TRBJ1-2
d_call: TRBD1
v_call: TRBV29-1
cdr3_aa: CSVGSGTGGYYGYTF
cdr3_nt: TGCAGCGTAGGCTCCGGGACAGGGGGATACTATGGCTACACCTTC

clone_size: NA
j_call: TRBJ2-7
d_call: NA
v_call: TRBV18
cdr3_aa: CASSPPTYRKHYEQYF
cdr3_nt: TGTGCCAGCTCACCACCGACATACAGGAAACATTACGAGCAGTACTTC

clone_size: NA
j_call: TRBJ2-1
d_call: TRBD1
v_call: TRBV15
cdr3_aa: CATSSIGQGADEQFF
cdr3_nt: TGTGCCACCAGCAGCATCGGGCAGGGGGCGGATGAGCAGTTCTTC

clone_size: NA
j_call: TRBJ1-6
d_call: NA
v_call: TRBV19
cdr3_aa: CASSPRDSYNSPLHF
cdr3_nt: TGTGCCAGTAGTCCGCGGGACTCCTATAATTCACCCCTCCACTTT